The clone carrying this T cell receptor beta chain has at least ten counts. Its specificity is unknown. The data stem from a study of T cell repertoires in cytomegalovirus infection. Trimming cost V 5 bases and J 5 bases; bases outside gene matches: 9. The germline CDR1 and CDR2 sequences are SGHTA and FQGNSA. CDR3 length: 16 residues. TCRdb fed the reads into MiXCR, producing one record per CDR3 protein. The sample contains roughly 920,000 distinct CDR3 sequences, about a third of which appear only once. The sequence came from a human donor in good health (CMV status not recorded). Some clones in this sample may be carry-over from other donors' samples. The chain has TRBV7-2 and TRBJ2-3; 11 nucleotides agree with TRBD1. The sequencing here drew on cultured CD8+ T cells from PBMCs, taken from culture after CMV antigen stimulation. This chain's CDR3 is CASSAVVGTGGDTQYF. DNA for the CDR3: TGTGCCAGCAGCGCAGTAGTGGGGACAGGGGGAGATACGCAGTATTTT. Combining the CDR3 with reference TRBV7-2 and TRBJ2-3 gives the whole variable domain GAGVSQSPSNKVTEKGKDVELRCDPISGHTALYWYRQSLGQGLEFLIYFQGNSAPDKSGLPSDRFSAERTGGSVSTLTIQRTQQEDSAVYLCASSAVVGTGGDTQYFGPGTRLTVL.